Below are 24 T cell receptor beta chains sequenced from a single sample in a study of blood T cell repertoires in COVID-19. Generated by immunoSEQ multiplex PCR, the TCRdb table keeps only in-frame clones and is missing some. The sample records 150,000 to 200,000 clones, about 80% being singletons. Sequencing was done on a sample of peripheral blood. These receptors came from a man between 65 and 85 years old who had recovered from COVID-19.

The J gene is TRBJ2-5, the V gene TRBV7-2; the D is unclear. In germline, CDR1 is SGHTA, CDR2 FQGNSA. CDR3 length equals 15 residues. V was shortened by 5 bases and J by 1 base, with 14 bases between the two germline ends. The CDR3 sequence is CASSINTIGQETQYF. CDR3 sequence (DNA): TGTGCCAGCAGCATTAATACTATTGGCCAAGAGACCCAGTACTTC.

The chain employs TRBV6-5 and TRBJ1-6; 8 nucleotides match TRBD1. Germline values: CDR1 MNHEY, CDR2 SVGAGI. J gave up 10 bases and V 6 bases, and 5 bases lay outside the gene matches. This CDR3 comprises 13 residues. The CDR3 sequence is CASRGQGGSPLHF. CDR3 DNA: TGTGCCAGCAGAGGACAGGGAGGATCACCCCTCCACTTT.

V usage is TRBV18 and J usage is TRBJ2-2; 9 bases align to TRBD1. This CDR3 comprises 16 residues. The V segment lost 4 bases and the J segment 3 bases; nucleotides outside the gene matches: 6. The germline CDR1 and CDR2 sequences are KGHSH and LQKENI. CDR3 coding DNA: TGTGCCAGCTCACTACGGACAGGGGCCGACACCGGGGAGCTGTTTTTT. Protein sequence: CASSLRTGADTGELFF.

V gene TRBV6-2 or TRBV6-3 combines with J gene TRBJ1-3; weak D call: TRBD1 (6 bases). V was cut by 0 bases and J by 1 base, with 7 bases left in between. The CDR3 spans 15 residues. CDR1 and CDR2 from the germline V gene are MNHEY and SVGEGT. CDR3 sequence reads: CASSYSGTSGNTIYF. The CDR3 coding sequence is TGTGCCAGCAGTTACTCAGGGACATCTGGAAACACCATATATTTT.

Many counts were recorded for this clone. Written as DNA, the CDR3 is TGCGCCAGCAGCCAAGTAACAGGGGGCTCCTACAATGAGCAGTTCTTC. It codes for CASSQVTGGSYNEQFF. The rearrangement uses TRBV4-3 and TRBJ2-1, with TRBD1 matching 8 bases. The ends lost 1 base at V and 0 bases at J; junction bases unmatched: 2. From germline, CDR1 is LGHNA and CDR2 YSLEER. CDR3 length equals 16 residues.

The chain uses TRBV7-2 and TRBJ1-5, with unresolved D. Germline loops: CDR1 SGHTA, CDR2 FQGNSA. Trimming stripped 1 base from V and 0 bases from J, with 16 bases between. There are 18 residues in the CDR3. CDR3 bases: TGTGCCAGCAGCTTAGGGGCGGGTGCCGGCTCTAGCAATCAGCCCCAGCATTTT. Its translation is CASSLGAGAGSSNQPQHF.

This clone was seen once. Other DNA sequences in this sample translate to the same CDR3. In DNA, the CDR3 is TGTGCCAGCAGAGGACAGAATCAGCCCCAGCATTTT. Translation: CASRGQNQPQHF. The chain links TRBV28 to TRBJ1-5; possible D gene TRBD1, 6 bases. This CDR3 has 12 residues. V lost 6 bases, J lost 4 bases, and 7 bases lay in between. Germline CDR1 reads MDHEN; CDR2 reads SYDVKM.

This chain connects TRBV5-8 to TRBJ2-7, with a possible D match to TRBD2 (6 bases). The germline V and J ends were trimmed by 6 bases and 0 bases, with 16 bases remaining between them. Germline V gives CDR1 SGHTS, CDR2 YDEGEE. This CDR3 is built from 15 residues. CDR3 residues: CASTAGPASSYEQYF. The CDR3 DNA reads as TGTGCCAGCACCGCGGGACCGGCTAGCTCCTACGAGCAGTACTTC.

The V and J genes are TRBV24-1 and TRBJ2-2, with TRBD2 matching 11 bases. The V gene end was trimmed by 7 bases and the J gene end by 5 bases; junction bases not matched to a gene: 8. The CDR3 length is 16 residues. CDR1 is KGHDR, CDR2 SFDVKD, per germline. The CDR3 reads CATSEGLAAQTGELFF. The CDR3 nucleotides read TGTGCCACCAGCGAGGGACTAGCGGCACAAACCGGGGAGCTGTTTTTT.

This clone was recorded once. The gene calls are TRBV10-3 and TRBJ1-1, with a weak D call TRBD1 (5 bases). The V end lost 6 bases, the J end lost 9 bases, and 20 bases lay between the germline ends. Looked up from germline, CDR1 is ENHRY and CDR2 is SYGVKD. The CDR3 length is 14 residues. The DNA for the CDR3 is TGTGCCATCAGGCCTTCTACAGGAGAAATGCAAGCTTTCTTT. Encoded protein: CAIRPSTGEMQAFF.

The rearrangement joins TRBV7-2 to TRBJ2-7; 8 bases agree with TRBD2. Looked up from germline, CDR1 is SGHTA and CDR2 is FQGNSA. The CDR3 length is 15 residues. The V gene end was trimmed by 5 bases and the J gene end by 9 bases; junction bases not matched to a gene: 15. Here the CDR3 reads CASSPEVGRGFRQYF. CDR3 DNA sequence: TGTGCCAGCAGCCCCGAGGTCGGGAGGGGTTTCAGGCAGTACTTC.

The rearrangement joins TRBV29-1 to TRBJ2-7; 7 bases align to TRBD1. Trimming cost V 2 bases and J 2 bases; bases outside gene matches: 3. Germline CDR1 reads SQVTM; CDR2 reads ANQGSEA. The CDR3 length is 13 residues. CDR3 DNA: TGCAGCGTTGAACGGGACAGCACCTACGAGCAGTACTTC. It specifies CSVERDSTYEQYF.

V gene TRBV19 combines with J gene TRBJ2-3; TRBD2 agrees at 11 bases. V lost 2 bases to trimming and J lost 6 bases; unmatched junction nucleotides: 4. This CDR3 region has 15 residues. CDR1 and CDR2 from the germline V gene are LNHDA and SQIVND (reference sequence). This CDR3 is CASSISSGRSDTQYF. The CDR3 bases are TGTGCCAGTAGTATATCTAGCGGGAGGTCTGATACGCAGTATTTT.

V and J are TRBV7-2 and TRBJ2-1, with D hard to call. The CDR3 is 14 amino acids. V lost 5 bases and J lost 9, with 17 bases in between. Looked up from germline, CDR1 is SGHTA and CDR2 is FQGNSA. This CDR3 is CASSPPYNPGEQFF. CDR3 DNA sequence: TGTGCCAGCAGCCCTCCCTATAATCCCGGTGAGCAGTTCTTC.

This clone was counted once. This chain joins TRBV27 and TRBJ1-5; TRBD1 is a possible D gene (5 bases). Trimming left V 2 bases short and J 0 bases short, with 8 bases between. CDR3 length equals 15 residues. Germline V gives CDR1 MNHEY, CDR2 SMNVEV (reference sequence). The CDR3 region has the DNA TGTGCCAGCAGTTTAGTCAGGGATAGCAATCAGCCCCAGCATTTT. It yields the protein CASSLVRDSNQPQHF.

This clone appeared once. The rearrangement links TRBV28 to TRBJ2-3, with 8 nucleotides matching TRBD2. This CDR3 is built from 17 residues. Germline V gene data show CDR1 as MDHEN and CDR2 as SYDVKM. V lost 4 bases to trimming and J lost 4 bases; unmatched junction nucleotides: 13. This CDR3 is CASSSRGSGKLPDTQYF. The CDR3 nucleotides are TGTGCCAGCAGTTCCCGTGGTAGCGGGAAATTGCCAGATACGCAGTATTTT.

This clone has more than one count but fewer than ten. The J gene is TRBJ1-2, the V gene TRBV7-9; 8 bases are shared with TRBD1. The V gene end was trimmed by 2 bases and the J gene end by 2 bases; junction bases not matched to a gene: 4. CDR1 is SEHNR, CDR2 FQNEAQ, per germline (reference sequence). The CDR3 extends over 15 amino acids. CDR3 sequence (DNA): TGTGCCAGCAGCTTACAGGGGGCCCTGAACTATGGCTACACCTTC. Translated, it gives CASSLQGALNYGYTF.

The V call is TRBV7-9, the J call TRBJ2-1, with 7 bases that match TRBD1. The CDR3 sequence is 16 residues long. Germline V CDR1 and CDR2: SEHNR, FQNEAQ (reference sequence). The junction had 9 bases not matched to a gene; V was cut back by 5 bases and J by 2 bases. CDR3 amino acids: CASSPRQGHTYNEQFF. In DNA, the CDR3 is TGTGCCAGCAGCCCACGACAGGGACACACCTACAATGAGCAGTTCTTC.

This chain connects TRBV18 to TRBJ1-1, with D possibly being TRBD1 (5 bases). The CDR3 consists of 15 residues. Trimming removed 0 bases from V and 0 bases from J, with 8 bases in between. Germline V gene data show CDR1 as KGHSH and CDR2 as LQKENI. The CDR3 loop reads CASSPPPGMNTEAFF. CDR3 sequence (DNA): TGTGCCAGCTCACCACCCCCAGGGATGAACACTGAAGCTTTCTTT.

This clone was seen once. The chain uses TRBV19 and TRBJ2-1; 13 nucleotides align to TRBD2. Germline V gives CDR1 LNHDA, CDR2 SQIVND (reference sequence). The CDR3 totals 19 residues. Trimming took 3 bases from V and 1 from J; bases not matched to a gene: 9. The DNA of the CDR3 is TGTGCCAGTAGTATCGAATTCGGGACTAGCGGGATATCCTACAATGAGCAGTTCTTC. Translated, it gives CASSIEFGTSGISYNEQFF.

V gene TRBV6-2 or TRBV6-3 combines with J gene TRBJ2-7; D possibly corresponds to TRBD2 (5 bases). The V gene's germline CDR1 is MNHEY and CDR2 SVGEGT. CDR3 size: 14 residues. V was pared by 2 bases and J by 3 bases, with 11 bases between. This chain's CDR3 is CASSYPGISYEQYF. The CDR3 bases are TGTGCCAGCAGTTACCCCGGGATCAGCTACGAGCAGTACTTC.

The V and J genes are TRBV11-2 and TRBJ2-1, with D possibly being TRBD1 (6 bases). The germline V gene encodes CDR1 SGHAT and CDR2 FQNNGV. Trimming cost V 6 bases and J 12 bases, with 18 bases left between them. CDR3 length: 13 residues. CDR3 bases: TGTGCCAGCAGTCCCGGGACCAGGGGCGGGCAGTTCTTC. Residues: CASSPGTRGGQFF. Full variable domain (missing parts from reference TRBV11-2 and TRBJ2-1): EAGVAQSPRYKIIEKRQSVAFWCNPISGHATLYWYQQILGQGPKLLIQFQNNGVVDDSQLPKDRFSAERLKGVDSTLKIQPAKLEDSAVYLCASSPGTRGGQFFGPGTRLTVL.

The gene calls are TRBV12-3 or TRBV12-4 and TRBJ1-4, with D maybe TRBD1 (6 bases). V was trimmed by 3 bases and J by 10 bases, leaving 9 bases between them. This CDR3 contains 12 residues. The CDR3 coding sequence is TGTGCCAGCAGTTTCTCAGGGGTAAAACTGTTTTTT. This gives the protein CASSFSGVKLFF.

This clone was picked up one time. CDR3 coding DNA: TGCGCCAGCAGCTTGGACAGGGTAGGGAATTCACCCCTCCACTTT. Translated, it gives CASSLDRVGNSPLHF. This sequence joins TRBV5-1 and TRBJ1-6; perhaps TRBD1 as D (6 bases). CDR3 size: 15 residues. Per germline, CDR1 SGHRS and CDR2 YFSETQ. V lost 0 bases and J lost 7, with 11 bases in between.